This TCR beta chain was retrieved from a study of pediatric ulcerative colitis. Notes on the study in general: Two patients had blood samples with substantially reduced template counts.

A word on this clone: The antigen remains unidentified.

The data were produced by immunoSEQ multiplex PCR, yet TCRdb's version contains in-frame clones alone and is incomplete. The sample carries tens of thousands of clones, roughly nine tenths recorded once. Germline V lookup: CDR1 MNHEY, CDR2 SMNVEV (reference sequence). Trimming shortened V by 2 bases and J by 4 bases, and 15 bases separated the two germline ends. The CDR3 has 15 residues. The sequence was obtained from a boy aged 10-17 years with severe ulcerative colitis. V is TRBV27 and J is TRBJ2-7, with a tentative D call TRBD2 (7 bases). Material for sequencing was blood. The CDR3 spells CASSLNRGAHYEQYF. For the CDR3, the DNA is TGTGCCAGCAGTTTAAATCGGGGGGCGCATTACGAGCAGTACTTC.